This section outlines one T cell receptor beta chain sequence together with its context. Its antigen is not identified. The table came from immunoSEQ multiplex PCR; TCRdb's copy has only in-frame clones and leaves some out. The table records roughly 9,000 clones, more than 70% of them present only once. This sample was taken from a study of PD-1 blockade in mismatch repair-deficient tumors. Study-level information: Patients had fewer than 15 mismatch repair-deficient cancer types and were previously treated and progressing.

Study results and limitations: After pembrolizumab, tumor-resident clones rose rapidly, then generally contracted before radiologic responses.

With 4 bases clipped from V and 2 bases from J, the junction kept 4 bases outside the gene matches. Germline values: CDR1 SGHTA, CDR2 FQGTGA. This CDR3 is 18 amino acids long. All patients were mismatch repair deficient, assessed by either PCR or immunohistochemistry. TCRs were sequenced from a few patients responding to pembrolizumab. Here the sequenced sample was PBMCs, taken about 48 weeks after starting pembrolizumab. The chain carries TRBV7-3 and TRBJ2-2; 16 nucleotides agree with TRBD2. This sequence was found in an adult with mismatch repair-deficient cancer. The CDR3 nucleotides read TGTGCCAGCAGCTCGGGACTAGCGGGAGGGGTAAACACCGGGGAGCTGTTTTTT. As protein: CASSSGLAGGVNTGELFF.